The rows below give T cell receptor beta chains drawn from one sample of a study of blood T cell repertoires in COVID-19. Sequencing was performed with immunoSEQ multiplex PCR; in TCRdb, only in-frame clones are kept and a portion is missing. The sample includes some 180,000 clones, roughly 87% of them seen just once. Sequenced material: peripheral blood. These TCRs come from a man between 60 and 75 years old with active or convalescent COVID-19. The CDR3 runs from the conserved cysteine through the conserved F or W. A D gene is named only where the DNA matches it firmly. Clone size is given for some rows only: seen once, a few or many times, or a class if the clone is expanded.

d_call: -; j_call: TRBJ1-4; v_call: TRBV12-2; clone_size: -; cdr3_aa: CASRLAREGADNEKLFF; cdr3_nt: TGTGCAAGTCGCTTAGCCCGAGAGGGGGCCGATAATGAAAAACTGTTTTTT
d_call: -; j_call: TRBJ1-1; v_call: TRBV6-6; clone_size: once; cdr3_aa: CASSPQGGGNTEAFF; cdr3_nt: TGTGCCAGCAGCCCACAAGGGGGGGGAAATACCGAAGCTTTCTTT
d_call: -; j_call: TRBJ1-1; v_call: TRBV10-3; clone_size: -; cdr3_aa: CAISESETDTEAFF; cdr3_nt: TGTGCCATCAGTGAATCCGAGACAGACACTGAAGCTTTCTTT
d_call: -; j_call: TRBJ1-1; v_call: TRBV24-1; clone_size: -; cdr3_aa: CATSDSTEAFF; cdr3_nt: TGTGCCACCAGTGATTCGACTGAAGCTTTCTTT
d_call: -; j_call: TRBJ2-3; v_call: TRBV4-2; clone_size: once; cdr3_aa: CASSQVTPDTQYF; cdr3_nt: TGTGCCAGCAGCCAAGTAACACCAGATACGCAGTATTTT
d_call: -; j_call: TRBJ2-5; v_call: TRBV19; clone_size: once; cdr3_aa: CASSIDPRGETQYF; cdr3_nt: TGTGCCAGTAGTATTGATCCGAGGGGGGAGACCCAGTACTTC
d_call: TRBD2; j_call: TRBJ2-1; v_call: TRBV5-1; clone_size: -; cdr3_aa: CASSPGGQTSGSQFF; cdr3_nt: TGCGCCAGCAGCCCGGGGGGACAGACTAGCGGTTCGCAGTTCTTC
d_call: -; j_call: TRBJ2-3; v_call: TRBV5-1; clone_size: -; cdr3_aa: CASSGGTAGTDTQYF; cdr3_nt: TGCGCCAGCAGCGGGGGGACAGCCGGCACAGATACGCAGTATTTT
d_call: -; j_call: TRBJ1-1; v_call: TRBV5-1; clone_size: -; cdr3_aa: CASSRDSSGGEAFF; cdr3_nt: TGCGCCAGCAGCCGCGACAGCTCCGGGGGTGAAGCTTTCTTT
d_call: TRBD1; j_call: TRBJ1-2; v_call: TRBV7-8; clone_size: -; cdr3_aa: CASSPGTGGVYGYTF; cdr3_nt: TGTGCCAGCAGCCCAGGGACAGGGGGAGTTTATGGCTACACCTTC
d_call: TRBD1; j_call: TRBJ1-2; v_call: TRBV15; clone_size: -; cdr3_aa: CATSRGGDSHGYTF; cdr3_nt: TGTGCCACCAGCAGAGGAGGGGACAGCCATGGCTACACCTTC
d_call: -; j_call: TRBJ1-3; v_call: TRBV6-5; clone_size: few; cdr3_aa: CASNREFGNTIYF; cdr3_nt: TGTGCCAGCAACAGGGAATTTGGAAACACCATATATTTT
d_call: -; j_call: TRBJ2-1; v_call: TRBV4-2; clone_size: -; cdr3_aa: CASSQGRWEAGFF; cdr3_nt: TGTGCCAGCAGCCAAGGTCGGTGGGAGGCAGGGTTCTTC
d_call: TRBD2; j_call: TRBJ2-1; v_call: TRBV7-9; clone_size: -; cdr3_aa: CASSSPGRGQFF; cdr3_nt: TGTGCCAGCAGCTCACCCGGGAGGGGGCAGTTCTTC
d_call: TRBD2; j_call: TRBJ2-7; v_call: TRBV3-1/TRBV3-2; clone_size: -; cdr3_aa: CASSQAAGGYFEQYF; cdr3_nt: TGTGCCAGCAGCCAAGCAGCGGGGGGGTACTTCGAGCAGTACTTC
d_call: -; j_call: TRBJ1-2; v_call: TRBV7-2; clone_size: -; cdr3_aa: CASSPVAAKGYTF; cdr3_nt: TGTGCCAGCAGCCCGGTAGCGGCCAAGGGCTACACCTTC
d_call: TRBD2; j_call: TRBJ2-5; v_call: TRBV5-1; clone_size: -; cdr3_aa: CASSLVLVQRDSSGQETQYF; cdr3_nt: TGCGCCAGCAGCTTGGTCCTAGTCCAAAGGGATTCTAGCGGACAAGAGACCCAGTACTTC
d_call: -; j_call: TRBJ2-2; v_call: TRBV5-1; clone_size: -; cdr3_aa: CASRIPGANTGELFF; cdr3_nt: TGCGCCAGTAGGATCCCGGGGGCGAACACCGGGGAGCTGTTTTTT
d_call: -; j_call: TRBJ2-5; v_call: TRBV6-5; clone_size: -; cdr3_aa: CASSYGRGGQETQYF; cdr3_nt: TGTGCCAGCAGTTACGGTCGGGGAGGACAAGAGACCCAGTACTTC
d_call: -; j_call: TRBJ1-1; v_call: TRBV11-1; clone_size: -; cdr3_aa: CASSLTDANTEAFF; cdr3_nt: TGTGCCAGCAGCTTGACAGACGCGAACACTGAAGCTTTCTTT
d_call: TRBD2; j_call: TRBJ2-7; v_call: TRBV5-1; clone_size: once; cdr3_aa: CASSDASGDYEQYF; cdr3_nt: TGCGCCAGCAGCGACGCTAGCGGGGACTACGAGCAGTACTTC
d_call: -; j_call: TRBJ2-4; v_call: TRBV7-8; clone_size: -; cdr3_aa: CASSGGHSEDIQYF; cdr3_nt: TGTGCCAGCAGCGGGGGCCACTCCGAGGACATTCAGTACTTC
d_call: -; j_call: TRBJ1-5; v_call: TRBV29-1; clone_size: -; cdr3_aa: CSAPGPQHF; cdr3_nt: TGCAGCGCCCCAGGGCCCCAGCATTTT
d_call: TRBD1; j_call: TRBJ1-2; v_call: TRBV19; clone_size: -; cdr3_aa: CASSIVRTGVYGYTF; cdr3_nt: TGTGCCAGTAGTATAGTGCGGACAGGGGTTTATGGCTACACCTTC
d_call: -; j_call: TRBJ1-2; v_call: TRBV5-8; clone_size: -; cdr3_aa: CASSMDSGGYTF; cdr3_nt: TGTGCCAGCAGCATGGATTCCGGGGGCTACACCTTC
d_call: -; j_call: TRBJ1-5; v_call: TRBV20-1; clone_size: -; cdr3_aa: CSASPKPNQPQHF; cdr3_nt: TGCAGTGCTAGTCCGAAGCCCAATCAGCCCCAGCATTTT
d_call: TRBD1; j_call: TRBJ1-2; v_call: TRBV30; clone_size: -; cdr3_aa: CAWSVTGEGGYTF; cdr3_nt: TGTGCCTGGAGTGTAACAGGGGAAGGCGGCTACACCTTC
d_call: TRBD1; j_call: TRBJ1-3; v_call: TRBV4-1; clone_size: -; cdr3_aa: CASSQRPQGESGNTIYF; cdr3_nt: TGCGCCAGCAGCCAGAGGCCCCAGGGGGAATCTGGAAACACCATATATTTT
d_call: TRBD2; j_call: TRBJ2-1; v_call: TRBV7-9; clone_size: -; cdr3_aa: CASSRAGSLSEQFF; cdr3_nt: TGTGCCAGCAGCCGAGCGGGGTCCCTCTCTGAGCAGTTCTTC
d_call: TRBD1; j_call: TRBJ2-7; v_call: TRBV2; clone_size: -; cdr3_aa: CASRGQGYEQYF; cdr3_nt: TGTGCCAGCAGGGGACAGGGCTACGAGCAGTACTTC
d_call: -; j_call: TRBJ2-3; v_call: TRBV27; clone_size: -; cdr3_aa: CASSLRQAADTQYF; cdr3_nt: TGTGCCAGCAGTTTAAGACAGGCTGCAGATACGCAGTATTTT
d_call: -; j_call: TRBJ2-7; v_call: TRBV2; clone_size: few; cdr3_aa: CASSLGVPYEQYF; cdr3_nt: TGTGCCAGCAGCCTAGGGGTCCCCTACGAGCAGTACTTC
d_call: -; j_call: TRBJ1-2; v_call: TRBV27; clone_size: -; cdr3_aa: CASSWAGGYGYTF; cdr3_nt: TGTGCCAGCAGTTGGGCAGGAGGGTACGGCTACACCTTC
d_call: -; j_call: TRBJ1-3; v_call: TRBV11-1; clone_size: -; cdr3_aa: CASSQSSSGNTIYF; cdr3_nt: TGTGCCAGCAGCCAATCGAGCTCTGGAAACACCATATATTTT
d_call: TRBD1; j_call: TRBJ1-2; v_call: TRBV6-1; clone_size: -; cdr3_aa: CASSEPGQGGANYGYTF; cdr3_nt: TGTGCCAGCAGTGAACCGGGACAGGGAGGAGCTAACTATGGCTACACCTTC
d_call: -; j_call: TRBJ1-3; v_call: TRBV6-5; clone_size: -; cdr3_aa: CASSYKGIDSGNTIYF; cdr3_nt: TGTGCCAGCAGTTACAAGGGGATCGACTCTGGAAACACCATATATTTT
d_call: -; j_call: TRBJ1-2; v_call: TRBV7-8; clone_size: -; cdr3_aa: CASSPGLNGYTF; cdr3_nt: TGTGCCAGCAGCCCCGGACTAAATGGCTACACCTTC
d_call: TRBD1; j_call: TRBJ2-7; v_call: TRBV6-2/TRBV6-3; clone_size: -; cdr3_aa: CASSYLGQGYSYEQYF; cdr3_nt: TGTGCCAGCAGTTACCTAGGACAGGGATACTCCTACGAGCAGTACTTC
d_call: -; j_call: TRBJ2-7; v_call: TRBV6-6; clone_size: -; cdr3_aa: CASSYFGTDDYEQYF; cdr3_nt: TGTGCCAGCAGTTACTTCGGGACTGACGACTACGAGCAGTACTTC
d_call: -; j_call: TRBJ1-1; v_call: TRBV3-1/TRBV3-2; clone_size: -; cdr3_aa: CASSQVWATEAFF; cdr3_nt: TGTGCCAGCAGCCAAGTCTGGGCGACTGAAGCTTTCTTT
d_call: -; j_call: TRBJ1-2; v_call: TRBV2; clone_size: -; cdr3_aa: CASSAYYGYTF; cdr3_nt: TGTGCCAGCAGTGCGTACTATGGCTACACCTTC
d_call: -; j_call: TRBJ1-6; v_call: TRBV5-1; clone_size: -; cdr3_aa: CASSLATGNFSPLHF; cdr3_nt: TGCGCCAGCAGCTTGGCCACGGGAAACTTCTCACCCCTCCACTTT
d_call: -; j_call: TRBJ1-4; v_call: TRBV5-1; clone_size: -; cdr3_aa: CASSQSLISTRVNEKLFF; cdr3_nt: TGCGCCAGCAGTCAATCCCTTATATCGACCCGGGTTAATGAAAAACTGTTTTTT
d_call: -; j_call: TRBJ2-2; v_call: TRBV23-1; clone_size: -; cdr3_aa: CASSQSRANTGELFF; cdr3_nt: TGCGCCAGCAGTCAATCGAGGGCAAACACCGGGGAGCTGTTTTTT
d_call: -; j_call: TRBJ2-3; v_call: TRBV11-2; clone_size: -; cdr3_aa: CASSFDRYTDTQYF; cdr3_nt: TGTGCCAGCAGCTTCGACAGGTACACAGATACGCAGTATTTT
d_call: -; j_call: TRBJ2-5; v_call: TRBV1; clone_size: -; cdr3_aa: CTSSQTRGGRRETQYF; cdr3_nt: TGCACCAGCAGCCAAACTCGGGGGGGGCGCAGAGAGACCCAGTACTTC
d_call: -; j_call: TRBJ2-1; v_call: TRBV18; clone_size: -; cdr3_aa: CASSPKSGPEQFF; cdr3_nt: TGTGCCAGCTCACCGAAAAGCGGCCCCGAGCAGTTCTTC
d_call: TRBD1; j_call: TRBJ1-4; v_call: TRBV19; clone_size: once; cdr3_aa: CASSSGQGDEKLFF; cdr3_nt: TGTGCCAGTAGCTCAGGACAGGGAGACGAAAAACTGTTTTTT
d_call: -; j_call: TRBJ2-3; v_call: TRBV9; clone_size: -; cdr3_aa: CASNKQGNPSTDTQYF; cdr3_nt: TGTGCCAGCAACAAACAGGGAAATCCTAGCACAGATACGCAGTATTTT
d_call: TRBD2; j_call: TRBJ2-1; v_call: TRBV6-1; clone_size: -; cdr3_aa: CASSEASGGAYNEQFF; cdr3_nt: TGTGCCAGCAGTGAGGCTAGCGGGGGGGCCTACAATGAGCAGTTCTTC
d_call: TRBD1; j_call: TRBJ1-2; v_call: TRBV11-2; clone_size: -; cdr3_aa: CASSPRTGGVYGYTF; cdr3_nt: TGTGCCAGCAGCCCCCGGACAGGGGGGGTCTATGGCTACACCTTC
d_call: TRBD1; j_call: TRBJ1-2; v_call: TRBV27; clone_size: -; cdr3_aa: CASSLKPQGALDGYTF; cdr3_nt: TGTGCCAGCAGTCTTAAACCCCAGGGGGCTCTGGACGGCTACACCTTC
d_call: -; j_call: TRBJ2-2; v_call: TRBV6-5; clone_size: -; cdr3_aa: CASSYLTTGELFF; cdr3_nt: TGTGCCAGCAGTTACCTAACCACCGGGGAGCTGTTTTTT
d_call: TRBD2; j_call: TRBJ2-1; v_call: TRBV27; clone_size: -; cdr3_aa: CASSLGSGGAFNEQFF; cdr3_nt: TGTGCCAGCAGTTTAGGTAGCGGGGGGGCTTTCAATGAGCAGTTCTTC
d_call: TRBD1; j_call: TRBJ2-7; v_call: TRBV28; clone_size: -; cdr3_aa: CASSLVGQLRGYEQYF; cdr3_nt: TGTGCCAGCAGTTTAGTGGGACAGTTGAGAGGCTACGAGCAGTACTTC
d_call: TRBD1; j_call: TRBJ1-1; v_call: TRBV15; clone_size: -; cdr3_aa: CATSSGQATNTEAFF; cdr3_nt: TGTGCCACCAGCTCAGGACAGGCAACGAACACTGAAGCTTTCTTT